This T cell receptor beta chain was sequenced for a study of blood T cell repertoires in COVID-19. Adults between about 18 and 95 years of age took part from 20 to 25 US areas. Resolution of symptoms, clearance, or two negative PCRs was present in recovered Cohort 3 donors. Per germline, CDR1 WNHNN and CDR2 SYGVQD (reference sequence). The CDR3 totals 16 residues. Trimming took 0 bases from V and 8 from J; bases not matched to a gene: 8. Libraries were prepared by immunoSEQ multiplex PCR; TCRdb keeps only in-frame clonotypes and omits some of them. The sample yields approximately 230,000 clones, roughly 79% seen once.

The receptor's source is a middle-aged man who had recovered from COVID-19. Sequencing used PBMCs or T cells enriched from blood (not recorded which). The chain recombines TRBV10-1 with TRBJ2-1; 9 bases fit TRBD2. This chain's CDR3 is CASSESSGRRLDEQFF. CDR3 DNA sequence: TGCGCCAGCAGTGAGTCGAGCGGGAGGAGACTTGATGAGCAGTTCTTC.